The 21 T cell receptor beta chains in this list originate from one sample, sequenced in a study of cytomegalovirus exposure and HLA in healthy donors. The primer mix had 60 Vbeta and 13 Jbeta primers. Profiling relied on immunoSEQ multiplex PCR, and the TCRdb table lists in-frame clones only, not all of them. Of 110,000 to 150,000 clones listed, roughly 70% were seen once; the top ten hold 7%. The material sequenced was PBMCs. These receptors all stem from a young man in good health and CMV-seronegative.

The rearrangement joins TRBV7-6 to TRBJ2-1; the D is unclear. V shed 1 base and J shed 3 bases, with 13 bases lying between them. Per germline, CDR1 SGHVS and CDR2 FNYEAQ. The CDR3 consists of 16 residues. CDR3 in amino acids: CASSLEEPGLYNEQFF. The CDR3 DNA follows: TGTGCCAGCAGCTTAGAGGAGCCTGGCCTCTACAATGAGCAGTTCTTC.

This clone was observed a handful of times. V gene TRBV5-1 combines with J gene TRBJ2-5, with D perhaps matching TRBD2 (5 bases). TRBJ2-7 explains the end of the DNA better; the J call may be wrong. Germline V gene sequence: CDR1 SGHRS, CDR2 YFSETQ. The CDR3 contains 14 residues. CDR3 residues: CASSPDSRSYEQYF. For the CDR3, the DNA is TGCGCCAGCAGCCCGGACTCTCGATCATACGAGCAGTACTTC.

The chain links TRBV7-3 to TRBJ1-2; TRBD1 agrees at 7 bases. The CDR3 runs 13 residues. The trim removed 6 bases at V and 3 bases at J, leaving 4 bases unmatched. The germline gives CDR1 SGHTA, CDR2 FQGTGA. The CDR3 DNA reads as TGTGCCAGCAGTCGAGGACAGGACTATGGCTACACCTTC. Its protein product is CASSRGQDYGYTF.

The chain uses TRBV28 and TRBJ2-7; no reliable D call. The V and J ends lost 5 bases and 3 bases respectively, with 17 bases between them. This CDR3 has 15 amino acids. Germline CDR1 MDHEN, CDR2 SYDVKM. The CDR3 region has the DNA TGTGCCAGCAGTGTGACAAACTCCGTACGCTACGAGCAGTACTTC. This gives the protein CASSVTNSVRYEQYF.

In this sample, this clone turned up once. The rearrangement uses TRBV20-1 and TRBJ2-3, with a tentative D call TRBD1 (5 bases). Per the germline V gene, CDR1 is DFQATT and CDR2 is SNEGSKA (reference sequence). The CDR3 has 11 amino acids. V was pared by 5 bases and J by 8 bases, with 11 bases between. The CDR3 reads CSAGRTSTQYF. CDR3 coding DNA: TGCAGTGCTGGAAGGACAAGTACGCAGTATTTT.

The chain uses TRBV2 and TRBJ1-5, with D perhaps TRBD1 (5 bases). The germline V gene has CDR1 SNHLY and CDR2 FYNNEI. The CDR3 consists of 13 residues. V was trimmed by 5 bases and J by 5 bases, leaving 10 bases between them. DNA for the CDR3: TGTGCCAGCAGTTTCACACAGGATCAGCCCCAGCATTTT. It codes for CASSFTQDQPQHF. Variable domain in full (rest from reference TRBV2 and TRBJ1-5): EPEVTQTPSHQVTQMGQEVILRCVPISNHLYFYWYRQILGQKVEFLVSFYNNEISEKSEIFDDQFSVERPDGSNFTLKIRSTKLEDSAMYFCASSFTQDQPQHFGDGTRLSIL.

CDR3 in amino acids: CASSMLGTGDTEAFF. CDR3 coding DNA: TGTGCCAGTAGTATGCTGGGGACGGGGGACACTGAAGCTTTCTTT. This chain uses TRBV19 with TRBJ1-1; possibly TRBD1 for D (5 bases). Trimming removed 3 bases at V and 3 bases at J, with 14 bases between. Germline V gene data show CDR1 as LNHDA and CDR2 as SQIVND (reference sequence). This CDR3 has 15 residues. The full variable domain, completed using reference TRBV19 and TRBJ1-1, is DGGITQSPKYLFRKEGQNVTLSCEQNLNHDAMYWYRQDPGQGLRLIYYSQIVNDFQKGDIAEGYSVSREKKESFPLTVTSAQKNPTAFYLCASSMLGTGDTEAFFGQGTRLTVV.

Only a few counts were recorded for this clone. The V gene is TRBV29-1, the J gene TRBJ2-1; a possible D gene is TRBD2 (6 bases). V was shortened by 3 bases and J by 0 bases, with 21 bases between the two germline ends. Germline-derived CDR1 and CDR2 are SQVTM and ANQGSEA. The CDR3 covers 18 residues. CDR3 in amino acids: CSVEARAGGVRSYNEQFF. The CDR3 DNA is TGCAGCGTTGAGGCCAGGGCCGGGGGAGTCCGCTCCTACAATGAGCAGTTCTTC.

CDR3 bases: TGTGCCAGCAGTGATCGGAACTATGGCTACACCTTC. Translated: CASSDRNYGYTF. The V and J genes are TRBV6-1 and TRBJ1-2; D uncertain. The CDR3 sequence is 12 residues long. The germline gives CDR1 MNHNS, CDR2 SASEGT. Trimming removed 3 bases from V and 2 bases from J, with 4 bases in between.

The CDR3 nucleotides are TGCGCCAGCAGCGGGACCGGGGGGGTGGACGGCTACACCTTC. The encoded protein is CASSGTGGVDGYTF. This chain connects TRBV5-1 to TRBJ1-2, with a tentative D call TRBD1 (5 bases). V gave up 4 bases and J gave up 8 bases, with 18 bases separating them. The CDR3 length is 14 residues. Germline V gene sequence: CDR1 SGHRS, CDR2 YFSETQ.

This chain joins TRBV19 and TRBJ2-2; the D is unclear. This CDR3 is 14 amino acids long. Trimming left V 2 bases short and J 4 bases short, with 8 bases between. Germline V CDR1 and CDR2: LNHDA, SQIVND (reference sequence). CDR3 residues: CASSISRGTGELFF. CDR3 DNA: TGTGCCAGTAGTATAAGCCGTGGCACCGGGGAGCTGTTTTTT.

This chain links TRBV2 with TRBJ2-5; 10 nucleotides align to TRBD1. The DNA end is more similar to TRBJ2-7, so the J call may be wrong. The CDR3 totals 14 residues. Germline values: CDR1 SNHLY, CDR2 FYNNEI. The CDR3 sequence is CASRMGQGNYEQYF. The DNA of the CDR3 is TGTGCCAGCAGGATGGGACAGGGGAACTACGAGCAGTACTTC.

The chain is built from TRBV9 and TRBJ1-4; D uncertain. Germline CDR1 SGDLS, CDR2 YYNGEE. Trimming took 5 bases from V and 8 from J, leaving 19 bases between them. The CDR3 sequence is 15 residues long. As DNA, the CDR3 is TGTGCCAGCAGTAATAGGGCCGATGGCGGGGAAAAACTGTTTTTT. It is translated as CASSNRADGGEKLFF.

The chain links TRBV28 to TRBJ1-5; D call uncertain. The V gene's germline CDR1 is MDHEN and CDR2 SYDVKM. The ends were cut back, 6 bases at V and 2 bases at J, with 17 bases in the middle. The CDR3 runs 16 residues. CDR3 sequence (DNA): TGTGCCAGCAGCCGCCCCGTCGCGGGCGGCAATCAGCCCCAGCATTTT. Amino acids: CASSRPVAGGNQPQHF.

This clone appeared a few times. The genes are TRBV5-1 and TRBJ2-4; the match to TRBD1 covers 9 bases. CDR1 is SGHRS and CDR2 is YFSETQ in the germline V gene. This CDR3 has 15 residues. Trimming at V came to 1 base and at J to 7 bases, leaving 6 bases not matched to a gene. Here the CDR3 DNA reads TGCGCCAGCAGCTTGTCCACAGGGGGCGCGAACATTCAGTACTTC. Protein: CASSLSTGGANIQYF. The whole variable domain, filled in from reference TRBV5-1 and TRBJ2-4, reads KAGVTQTPRYLIKTRGQQVTLSCSPISGHRSVSWYQQTPGQGLQFLFEYFSETQRNKGNFPGRFSGRQFSNSRSEMNVSTLELGDSALYLCASSLSTGGANIQYFGAGTRLSVL.

This clone showed up just once. The chain links TRBV27 to TRBJ2-7; TRBD1 agrees at 10 bases. V lost 5 bases to trimming and J lost 0 bases; unmatched junction nucleotides: 4. This CDR3 is built from 15 residues. Germline V gives CDR1 MNHEY, CDR2 SMNVEV (reference sequence). The CDR3 region is CASSPRTGGSYEQYF. The CDR3 coding sequence is TGTGCCAGCAGTCCTCGGACAGGGGGCTCCTACGAGCAGTACTTC.

The chain is built from TRBV18 and TRBJ2-5; 8 positions agree with TRBD2. J was trimmed by 7 bases and V by 1 base; bases with no gene match: 5. Germline CDR1 KGHSH, CDR2 LQKENI. This CDR3 has 14 residues. The DNA for the CDR3 is TGTGCCAGCTCACCACAGGGTCGGGGGGGGACCCAGTACTTC. Amino acid sequence: CASSPQGRGGTQYF.

Concerning this clone itself: As the CDR3 is not closed by the conserved phenylalanine or tryptophan, this likely results from a read error. The chain has TRBV7-2 and TRBJ1-2; D might be TRBD1 (6 bases). Trimming pared 8 bases from V and 4 bases from J, leaving 14 bases between. The CDR3 is 13 residues long. Germline values: CDR1 SGHTA, CDR2 FQGNSA. The CDR3 DNA reads TGTGCCAGCGCTAGGGGGGGCGGCTATGGCTACACCTCC. Its translation is CASARGGGYGYTS.

The chain has TRBV7-9 and TRBJ1-1; possibly TRBD1 for D (5 bases). Germline assignment: CDR1 SEHNR and CDR2 FQNEAQ (reference sequence). This CDR3 comprises 14 residues. Between the trimmed V and J ends, which lost 1 base and 7 bases, there was a span of 13 bases. DNA of the CDR3: TGTGCCAGCAGCTTAGGGGACGGACTAATTGAAGCTTTCTTT. It translates to CASSLGDGLIEAFF.

Note on this clone: A read error may produce the germline difference seen at one junction end. The V call is TRBV4-1, the J call TRBJ2-6; 10 bases line up with TRBD1. This CDR3 contains 18 residues. Germline loops: CDR1 MGHRA, CDR2 YSYEKL. The CDR3 DNA is TGCGCCAGCAGCCAAGCCCGGACAGGGGGGCCTAGGGCCAACGGCCTGACTTTC. Its protein is CASSQARTGGPRANGLTF.

The V call is TRBV5-1, the J call TRBJ2-7; D uncertain. The CDR3 sequence is 12 residues long. The germline V and J ends were trimmed by 4 bases and 7 bases, with 12 bases remaining between them. The germline V gene encodes CDR1 SGHRS and CDR2 YFSETQ. This CDR3 is CASSPPGLEQYF. DNA of the CDR3: TGCGCCAGCAGCCCCCCCGGGTTGGAGCAGTACTTC.